Shown below are 12 T cell receptor beta chains from a single sample sequenced in a study of blood T cell repertoires in COVID-19. Sequencing used immunoSEQ multiplex PCR; TCRdb keeps in-frame clones, though not all of them. The sample lists roughly 23,000 clones; about 90% were seen once. The sequenced sample consisted of peripheral blood. Receptor source: a man in his 70s with acute or convalescent COVID-19.

CDR3 sequence (DNA): TGTGCCAGCAGCCCCACGGGGGGGTCCACCGGGGAGCTGTTTTTT. This codes for CASSPTGGSTGELFF. The V and J genes are TRBV9 and TRBJ2-2; TRBD2 matches 8 bases. Germline V gives CDR1 SGDLS, CDR2 YYNGEE. V lost 4 bases to trimming and J lost 4 bases; unmatched junction nucleotides: 6. The CDR3 sequence is 15 residues long.

The chain uses TRBV30 and TRBJ1-2, with D perhaps TRBD1 (5 bases). CDR3 length: 13 amino acids. Germline CDR1 GTSNPN, CDR2 SVGIG (reference sequence). V was pared by 5 bases and J by 3 bases, with 13 bases between. The CDR3, as DNA: TGTGCCTGGGGGACGAGACGGGACTATGGCTACACCTTC. Protein sequence: CAWGTRRDYGYTF.

The chain employs TRBV27 and TRBJ2-6, with a weak D call TRBD1 (5 bases). The CDR3 has 18 amino acids. V was shortened by 3 bases and J by 0 bases, with 15 bases between the two germline ends. Germline CDR1 reads MNHEY; CDR2 reads SMNVEV (reference sequence). CDR3 sequence: CASSFGHPRGSGANVLTF. The DNA of the CDR3 is TGTGCCAGCAGTTTCGGGCACCCAAGGGGCTCTGGGGCCAACGTCCTGACTTTC.

The rearrangement uses TRBV2 and TRBJ1-1; tentatively, D is TRBD1 (5 bases). The CDR3 covers 15 residues. V lost 6 bases to trimming and J lost 2 bases, with 16 bases between them. CDR1 and CDR2 from the germline V gene are SNHLY and FYNNEI. The CDR3 DNA reads TGTGCCAGCAGATTAGAACAGGATGAAAACACTGAAGCTTTCTTT. Translated, it gives CASRLEQDENTEAFF.

V is TRBV5-4 and J is TRBJ2-1; 7 bases match TRBD2. V lost 6 bases and J lost 6; bases outside the gene matches: 9. The CDR3 consists of 14 residues. The germline V gene encodes CDR1 SGHNT and CDR2 YYREEE (reference sequence). The CDR3 loop reads CASTKRDLVNEQFF. The CDR3 nucleotides are TGTGCCAGCACCAAGCGGGATCTGGTCAATGAGCAGTTCTTC.

This chain connects TRBV6-2 or TRBV6-3 to TRBJ2-5; D is ambiguous. The CDR3 covers 16 residues. Trimming shortened V by 2 bases and J by 1 base, and 14 bases separated the two germline ends. Per the germline V gene, CDR1 is MNHEY and CDR2 is SVGEGT. The CDR3 protein is CASSYESWAIQETQYF. The CDR3, as DNA: TGTGCCAGCAGTTACGAGAGCTGGGCGATCCAAGAGACCCAGTACTTC.

V usage is TRBV28 and J usage is TRBJ2-7; D is ambiguous. The CDR3 is 11 residues long. Germline CDR1 MDHEN, CDR2 SYDVKM. V was shortened by 6 bases and J by 3 bases, with 6 bases between the two germline ends. The CDR3 spells CASRSLYEQYF. CDR3 in DNA: TGTGCCAGCAGATCCCTCTACGAGCAGTACTTC.

The chain links TRBV2 to TRBJ1-5, with 8 bases identical to TRBD1. With 5 bases clipped from V and 0 bases from J, the junction kept 3 bases outside the gene matches. Germline V lookup: CDR1 SNHLY, CDR2 FYNNEI. CDR3 length: 15 residues. The CDR3 nucleotides read TGTGCCAGCAGTTCACAGGGGGATAGCAATCAGCCCCAGCATTTT. This sequence encodes CASSSQGDSNQPQHF.

The V and J genes are TRBV4-1 and TRBJ2-2; TRBD1 agrees at 8 bases. Germline V gives CDR1 MGHRA, CDR2 YSYEKL. The CDR3 loop spans 15 amino acids. The V segment lost 5 bases and the J segment 6 bases; nucleotides outside the gene matches: 8. Written as DNA, the CDR3 is TGCGCCAGCAGCACTACAGGGGGAAGGTCCGGGGAGCTGTTTTTT. Its protein product is CASSTTGGRSGELFF.

This clone appeared once. The chain has TRBV6-2 or TRBV6-3 and TRBJ2-5, with D uncertain. In germline, CDR1 is MNHEY, CDR2 SVGEGT. The CDR3 runs to 15 residues. V was shortened by 5 bases and J by 0 bases, with 13 bases between the two germline ends. The CDR3 DNA is TGTGCCAGCAGTCCAACCAGGTCGTACCAAGAGACCCAGTACTTC. This codes for CASSPTRSYQETQYF.

The chain couples TRBV19 to TRBJ1-5; D might be TRBD1 (6 bases). CDR3 length equals 16 residues. V was clipped by 6 bases and J by 2 bases, with 17 bases between them. CDR1 and CDR2 (germline): LNHDA, SQIVND (reference sequence). The CDR3 DNA reads as TGTGCCAGTAGAGAGTCAGGGGTGAGGGGCAATCAGCCCCAGCATTTT. Protein sequence: CASRESGVRGNQPQHF. Together with reference TRBV19 and TRBJ1-5, the CDR3 gives the full variable domain: DGGITQSPKYLFRKEGQNVTLSCEQNLNHDAMYWYRQDPGQGLRLIYYSQIVNDFQKGDIAEGYSVSREKKESFPLTVTSAQKNPTAFYLCASRESGVRGNQPQHFGDGTRLSIL.

The chain is built from TRBV24-1 and TRBJ2-1; 8 nucleotides align to TRBD2. The CDR3 covers 16 residues. Germline assignment: CDR1 KGHDR and CDR2 SFDVKD. V lost 4 bases and J lost 2; bases outside the gene matches: 6. The CDR3 nucleotides read TGTGCCACCAGTGACAGGAGCGGGAGCACCTACAATGAGCAGTTCTTC. It encodes CATSDRSGSTYNEQFF.